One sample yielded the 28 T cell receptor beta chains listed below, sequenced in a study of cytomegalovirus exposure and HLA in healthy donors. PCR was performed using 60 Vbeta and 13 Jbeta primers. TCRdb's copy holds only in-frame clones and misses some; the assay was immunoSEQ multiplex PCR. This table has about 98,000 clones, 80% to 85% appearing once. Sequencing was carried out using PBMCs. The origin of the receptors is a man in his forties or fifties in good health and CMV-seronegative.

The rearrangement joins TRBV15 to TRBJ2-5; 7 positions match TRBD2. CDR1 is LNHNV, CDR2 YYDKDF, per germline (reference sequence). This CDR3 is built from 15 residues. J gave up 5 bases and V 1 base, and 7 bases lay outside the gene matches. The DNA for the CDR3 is TGTGCCACCAGCAGAGGGCGGGACTATCCGGAGACCCAGTACTTC. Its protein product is CATSRGRDYPETQYF.

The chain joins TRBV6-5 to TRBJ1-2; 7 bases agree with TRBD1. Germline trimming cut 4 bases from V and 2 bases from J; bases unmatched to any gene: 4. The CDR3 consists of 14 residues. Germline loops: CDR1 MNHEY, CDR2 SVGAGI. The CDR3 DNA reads TGTGCCAGCAGTTCCTGGGACAGAAACTATGGCTACACCTTC. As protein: CASSSWDRNYGYTF.

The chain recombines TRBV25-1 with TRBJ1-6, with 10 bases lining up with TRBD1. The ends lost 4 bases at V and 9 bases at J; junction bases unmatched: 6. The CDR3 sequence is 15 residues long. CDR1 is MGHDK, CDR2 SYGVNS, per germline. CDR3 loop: CASSGDRGPGSPLHF. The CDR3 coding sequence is TGTGCCAGCAGTGGCGACAGGGGGCCGGGTTCACCCCTCCACTTT.

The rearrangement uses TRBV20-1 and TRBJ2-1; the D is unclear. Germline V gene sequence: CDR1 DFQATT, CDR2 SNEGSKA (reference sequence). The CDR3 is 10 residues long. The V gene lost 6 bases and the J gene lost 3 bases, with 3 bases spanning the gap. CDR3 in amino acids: CSAYYNEQFF. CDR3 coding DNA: TGCAGTGCCTACTACAATGAGCAGTTCTTC.

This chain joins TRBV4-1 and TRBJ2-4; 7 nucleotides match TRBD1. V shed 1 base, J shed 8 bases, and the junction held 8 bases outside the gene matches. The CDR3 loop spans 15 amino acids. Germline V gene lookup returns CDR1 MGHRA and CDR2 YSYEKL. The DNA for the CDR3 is TGCGCCAGCAGCCAAGTGGTAGGGGGCACGGACATTCAGTACTTC. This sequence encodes CASSQVVGGTDIQYF.

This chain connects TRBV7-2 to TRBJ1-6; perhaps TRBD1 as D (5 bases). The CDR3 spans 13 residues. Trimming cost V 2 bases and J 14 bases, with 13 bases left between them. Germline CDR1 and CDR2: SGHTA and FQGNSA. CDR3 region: CASSLSKGFTLHF. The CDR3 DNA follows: TGTGCCAGCAGCTTAAGCAAGGGGTTTACCCTCCACTTT.

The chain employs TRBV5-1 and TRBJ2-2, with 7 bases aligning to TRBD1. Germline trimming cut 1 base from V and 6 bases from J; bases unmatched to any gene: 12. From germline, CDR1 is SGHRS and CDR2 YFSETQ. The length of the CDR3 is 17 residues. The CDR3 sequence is CASSLLPRGLVPGELFF. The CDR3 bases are TGCGCCAGCAGCTTGTTACCAAGGGGGCTGGTACCCGGGGAGCTGTTTTTT.

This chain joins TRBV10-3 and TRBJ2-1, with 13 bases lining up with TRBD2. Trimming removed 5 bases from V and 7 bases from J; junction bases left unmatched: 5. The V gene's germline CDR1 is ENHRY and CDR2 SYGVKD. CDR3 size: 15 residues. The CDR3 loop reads CAISLTSGGINEQFF. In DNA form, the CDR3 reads TGTGCCATCAGTTTGACTAGCGGGGGGATTAATGAGCAGTTCTTC.

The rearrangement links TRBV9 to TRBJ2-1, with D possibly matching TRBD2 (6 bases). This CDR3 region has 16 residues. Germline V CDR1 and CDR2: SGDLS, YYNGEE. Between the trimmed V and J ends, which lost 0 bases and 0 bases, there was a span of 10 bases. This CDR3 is CASSVGRGVSYNEQFF. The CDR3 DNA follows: TGTGCCAGCAGCGTAGGGCGGGGCGTCTCCTACAATGAGCAGTTCTTC.

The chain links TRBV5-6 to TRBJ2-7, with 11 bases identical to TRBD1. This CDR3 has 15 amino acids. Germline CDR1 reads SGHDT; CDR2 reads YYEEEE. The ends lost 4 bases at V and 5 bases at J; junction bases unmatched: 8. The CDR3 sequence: CASSVGTGGRHEQYF. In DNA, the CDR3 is TGTGCCAGCAGCGTTGGGACAGGGGGGCGTCACGAGCAGTACTTC.

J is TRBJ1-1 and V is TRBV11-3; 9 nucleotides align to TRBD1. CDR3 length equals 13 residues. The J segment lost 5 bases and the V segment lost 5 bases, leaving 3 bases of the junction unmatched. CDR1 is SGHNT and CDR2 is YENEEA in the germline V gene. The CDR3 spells CASSGQGSTEAFF. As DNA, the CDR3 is TGTGCCAGCAGCGGACAGGGGAGTACTGAAGCTTTCTTT.

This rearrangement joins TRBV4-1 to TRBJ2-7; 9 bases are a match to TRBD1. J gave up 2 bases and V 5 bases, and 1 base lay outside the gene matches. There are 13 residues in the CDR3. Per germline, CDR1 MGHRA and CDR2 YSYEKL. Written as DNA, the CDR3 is TGCGCCAGCAGCTGGGACAGGGCCTACGAGCAGTACTTC. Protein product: CASSWDRAYEQYF.

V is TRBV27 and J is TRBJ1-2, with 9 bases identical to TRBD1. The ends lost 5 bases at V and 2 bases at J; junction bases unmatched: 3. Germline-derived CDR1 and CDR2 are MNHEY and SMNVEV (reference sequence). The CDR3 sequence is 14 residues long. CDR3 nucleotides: TGTGCCAGCAGTCCCGGACAGGGGAACTATGGCTACACCTTC. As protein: CASSPGQGNYGYTF.

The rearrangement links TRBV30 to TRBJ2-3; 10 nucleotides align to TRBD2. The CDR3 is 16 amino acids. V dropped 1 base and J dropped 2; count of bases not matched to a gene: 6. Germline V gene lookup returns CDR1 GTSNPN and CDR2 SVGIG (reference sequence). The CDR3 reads CAWSGLAGAYTDTQYF. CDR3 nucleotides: TGTGCCTGGAGTGGGCTAGCGGGGGCTTACACAGATACGCAGTATTTT. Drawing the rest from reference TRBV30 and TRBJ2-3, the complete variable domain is SQTIHQWPATLVQPVGSPLSLECTVEGTSNPNLYWYRQAAGRGLQLLFYSVGIGQISSEVPQNLSASRPQDRQFILSSKKLLLSDSGFYLCAWSGLAGAYTDTQYFGPGTRLTVL.

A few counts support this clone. The CDR3 sequence is CASSPKTGNTIYF. The CDR3 nucleotides are TGTGCCAGCAGCCCTAAAACTGGAAACACCATATATTTT. This chain joins TRBV7-9 and TRBJ1-3; D not certain. The germline V and J ends were trimmed by 5 bases and 2 bases, with 7 bases remaining between them. The length of the CDR3 is 13 residues. Per germline, CDR1 SEHNR and CDR2 FQNEAQ (reference sequence).

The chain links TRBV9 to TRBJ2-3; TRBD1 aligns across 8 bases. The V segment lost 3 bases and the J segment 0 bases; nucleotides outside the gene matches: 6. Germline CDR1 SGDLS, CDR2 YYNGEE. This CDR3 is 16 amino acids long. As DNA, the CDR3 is TGTGCCAGCAGCGCACAGGGGGTTATAAGCACAGATACGCAGTATTTT. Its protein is CASSAQGVISTDTQYF.

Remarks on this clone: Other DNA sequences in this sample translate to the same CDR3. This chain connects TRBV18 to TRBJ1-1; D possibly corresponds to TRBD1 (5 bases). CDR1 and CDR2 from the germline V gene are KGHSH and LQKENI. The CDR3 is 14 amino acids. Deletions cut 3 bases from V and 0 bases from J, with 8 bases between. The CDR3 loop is CASSPKGMNTEAFF. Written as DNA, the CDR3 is TGTGCCAGCTCACCGAAGGGGATGAACACTGAAGCTTTCTTT.

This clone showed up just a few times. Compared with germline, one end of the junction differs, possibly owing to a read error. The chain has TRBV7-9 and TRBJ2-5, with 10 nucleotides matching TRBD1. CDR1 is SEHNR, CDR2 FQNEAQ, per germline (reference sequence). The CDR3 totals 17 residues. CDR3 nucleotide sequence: TGTTCCAGCAGCTTGGGACAGGGGATGTTTAAGTGGGAGACCCAGTACTTC. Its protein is CSSSLGQGMFKWETQYF.

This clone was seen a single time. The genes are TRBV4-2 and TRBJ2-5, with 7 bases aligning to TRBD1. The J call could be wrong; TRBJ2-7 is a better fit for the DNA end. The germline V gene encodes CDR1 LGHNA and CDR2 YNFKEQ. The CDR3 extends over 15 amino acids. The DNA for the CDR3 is TGTGCCAGCAGCCAACCAAACCTAGGACAGGCCGAGCAGTACTTC. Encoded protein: CASSQPNLGQAEQYF.

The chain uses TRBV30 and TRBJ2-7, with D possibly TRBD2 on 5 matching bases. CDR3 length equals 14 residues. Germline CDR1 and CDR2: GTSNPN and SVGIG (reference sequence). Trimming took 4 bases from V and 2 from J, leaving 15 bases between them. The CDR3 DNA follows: TGTGCCTGGAAGTCCGGGGATTCAACCTACGAGCAGTACTTC. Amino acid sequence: CAWKSGDSTYEQYF.

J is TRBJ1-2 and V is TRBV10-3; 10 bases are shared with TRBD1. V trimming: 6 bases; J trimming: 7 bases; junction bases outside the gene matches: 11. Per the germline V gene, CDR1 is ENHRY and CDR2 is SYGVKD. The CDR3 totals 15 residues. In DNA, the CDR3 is TGTGCCATCAGGGGGGACAGGGGCGGACTGGGTGGCTACACCTTC. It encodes CAIRGDRGGLGGYTF.

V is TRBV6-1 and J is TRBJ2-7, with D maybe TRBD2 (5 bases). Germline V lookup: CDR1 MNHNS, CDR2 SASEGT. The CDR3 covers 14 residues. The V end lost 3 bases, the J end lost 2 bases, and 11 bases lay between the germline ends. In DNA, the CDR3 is TGTGCCAGCAGTGATAGGACGGGGACCTACGAGCAGTACTTC. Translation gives CASSDRTGTYEQYF.

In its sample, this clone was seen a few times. CDR3 residues: CASSDRVKTEAFF. CDR3 sequence (DNA): TGTGCCAGCAGTGACAGGGTAAAGACTGAAGCTTTCTTT. The chain is built from TRBV6-5 and TRBJ1-1; 7 nucleotides agree with TRBD1. This CDR3 has 13 amino acids. After removal of 5 bases from V and 5 bases from J, the junction contained 5 bases not matched to a gene. In germline, CDR1 is MNHEY, CDR2 SVGAGI.

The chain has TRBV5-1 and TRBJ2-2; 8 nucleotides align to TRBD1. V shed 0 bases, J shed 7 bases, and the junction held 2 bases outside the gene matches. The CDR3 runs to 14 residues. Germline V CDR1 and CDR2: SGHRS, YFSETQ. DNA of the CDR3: TGCGCCAGCAGCTTGGGACAGGGGAACGGGGAGCTGTTTTTT. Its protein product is CASSLGQGNGELFF.

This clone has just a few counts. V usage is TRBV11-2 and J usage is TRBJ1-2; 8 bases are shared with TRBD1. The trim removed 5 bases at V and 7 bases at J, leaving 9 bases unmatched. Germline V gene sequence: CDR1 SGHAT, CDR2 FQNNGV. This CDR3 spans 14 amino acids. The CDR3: CASSSLQGAGGYTF. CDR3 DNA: TGTGCCAGCAGCAGCCTTCAGGGGGCCGGTGGCTACACCTTC.

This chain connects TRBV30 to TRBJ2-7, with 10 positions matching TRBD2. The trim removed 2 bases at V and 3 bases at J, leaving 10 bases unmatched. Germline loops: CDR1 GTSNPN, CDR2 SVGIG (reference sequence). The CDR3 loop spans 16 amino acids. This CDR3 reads CAWSKRGGRSYYEQYF. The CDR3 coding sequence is TGTGCCTGGAGTAAGCGGGGGGGCCGGTCTTACTACGAGCAGTACTTC.

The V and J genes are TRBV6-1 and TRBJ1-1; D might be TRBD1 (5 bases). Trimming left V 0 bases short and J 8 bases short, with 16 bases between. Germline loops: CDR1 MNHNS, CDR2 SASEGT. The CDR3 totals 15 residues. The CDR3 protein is CASSEAWTSSREAFF. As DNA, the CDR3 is TGTGCCAGCAGTGAAGCATGGACATCCTCGAGGGAAGCTTTCTTT.

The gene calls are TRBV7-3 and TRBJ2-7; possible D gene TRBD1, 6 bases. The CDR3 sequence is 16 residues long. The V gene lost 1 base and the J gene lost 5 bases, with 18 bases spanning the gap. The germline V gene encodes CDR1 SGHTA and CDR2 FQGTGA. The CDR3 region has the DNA TGTGCCAGCAGCTTAAACGTGGGGGCGAACGAAGACGAGCAGTACTTC. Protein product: CASSLNVGANEDEQYF.